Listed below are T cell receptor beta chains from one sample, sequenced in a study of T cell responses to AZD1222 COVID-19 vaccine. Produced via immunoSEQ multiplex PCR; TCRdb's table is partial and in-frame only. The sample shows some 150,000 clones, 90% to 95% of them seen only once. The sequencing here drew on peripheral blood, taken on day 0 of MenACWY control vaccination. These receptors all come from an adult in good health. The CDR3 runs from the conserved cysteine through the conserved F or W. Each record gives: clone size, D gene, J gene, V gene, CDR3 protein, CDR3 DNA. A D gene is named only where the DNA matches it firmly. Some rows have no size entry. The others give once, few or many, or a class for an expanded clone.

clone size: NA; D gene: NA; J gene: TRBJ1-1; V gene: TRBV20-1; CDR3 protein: CSAAQVTEAFF; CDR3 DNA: TGCAGTGCAGCACAGGTCACTGAAGCTTTCTTT
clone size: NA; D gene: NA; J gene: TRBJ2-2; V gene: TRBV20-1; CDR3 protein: CSASSIGDTGELFF; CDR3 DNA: TGCAGTGCTAGTAGTATCGGGGACACCGGGGAGCTGTTTTTT
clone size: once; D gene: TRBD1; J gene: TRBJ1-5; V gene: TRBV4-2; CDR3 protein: CASSHGQGAGQPQHF; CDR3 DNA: TGTGCCAGCAGCCATGGACAGGGGGCTGGGCAGCCCCAGCATTTT
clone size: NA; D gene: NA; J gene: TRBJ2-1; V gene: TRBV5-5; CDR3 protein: CASRPTSYNEQFF; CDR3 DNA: TGTGCCAGCAGGCCTACCTCCTACAATGAGCAGTTCTTC
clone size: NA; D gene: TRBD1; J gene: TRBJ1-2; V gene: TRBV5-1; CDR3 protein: CASSAGQGVGYTF; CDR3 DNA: TGCGCCAGCAGCGCGGGACAGGGGGTTGGCTACACCTTC
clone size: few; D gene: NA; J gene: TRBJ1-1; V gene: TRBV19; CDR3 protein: CASSLNTETEAFF; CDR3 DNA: TGTGCCAGTAGTCTCAACACAGAAACTGAAGCTTTCTTT
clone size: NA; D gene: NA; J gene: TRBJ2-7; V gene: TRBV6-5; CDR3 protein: CASTRLGRTYEQYF; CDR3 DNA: TGTGCCAGCACCCGACTGGGACGGACCTACGAGCAGTACTTC
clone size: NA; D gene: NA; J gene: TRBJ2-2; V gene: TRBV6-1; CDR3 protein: CASSEEAGVAGELFF; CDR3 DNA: TGTGCCAGCAGTGAAGAGGCAGGGGTTGCCGGGGAGCTGTTTTTT
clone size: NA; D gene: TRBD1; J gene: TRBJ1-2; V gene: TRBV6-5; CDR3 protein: CASSFASRTGGRGYTF; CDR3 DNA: TGTGCCAGCAGTTTCGCCTCAAGAACAGGGGGCAGAGGCTACACCTTC
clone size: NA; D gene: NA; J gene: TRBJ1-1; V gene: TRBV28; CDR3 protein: CASSGVRFGNTEAFF; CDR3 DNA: TGTGCCAGCAGTGGAGTCAGGTTCGGGAACACTGAAGCTTTCTTT
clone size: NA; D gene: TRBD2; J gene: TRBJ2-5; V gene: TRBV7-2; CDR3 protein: CASSLRASGGAMETQYF; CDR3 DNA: TGTGCCAGCAGCTTAAGGGCTAGCGGGGGGGCCATGGAGACCCAGTACTTC
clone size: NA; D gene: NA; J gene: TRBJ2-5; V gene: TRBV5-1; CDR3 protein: CASSGDRETQYF; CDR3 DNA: TGCGCCAGCAGCGGGGACCGAGAGACCCAGTACTTC
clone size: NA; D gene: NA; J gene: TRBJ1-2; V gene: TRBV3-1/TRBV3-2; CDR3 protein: CASSLGQFYGYTF; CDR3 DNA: TGTGCCAGCAGCCTTGGGCAGTTCTATGGCTACACCTTC
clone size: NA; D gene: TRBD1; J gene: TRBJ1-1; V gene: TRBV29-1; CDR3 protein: CSVDTARGQDTEAFF; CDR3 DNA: TGCAGCGTCGATACCGCCAGGGGGCAGGACACTGAAGCTTTCTTT
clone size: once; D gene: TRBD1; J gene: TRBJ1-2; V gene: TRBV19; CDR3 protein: CASSVTGTRYTF; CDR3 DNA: TGTGCCAGTAGTGTGACAGGGACGCGCTACACCTTC
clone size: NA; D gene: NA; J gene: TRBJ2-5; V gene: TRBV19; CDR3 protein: CASSIAGSGETQYF; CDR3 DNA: TGTGCCAGTAGTATTGCGGGGAGTGGGGAGACCCAGTACTTC
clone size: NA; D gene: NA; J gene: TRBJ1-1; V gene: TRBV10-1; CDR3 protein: CASSDTQAPGTEAFF; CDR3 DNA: TGCGCCAGCAGTGACACACAGGCACCGGGGACTGAAGCTTTCTTT
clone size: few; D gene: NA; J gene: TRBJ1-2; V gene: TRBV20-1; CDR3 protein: CSASFQDHSYGYTF; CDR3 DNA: TGCAGTGCTAGTTTCCAGGATCATTCCTATGGCTACACCTTC
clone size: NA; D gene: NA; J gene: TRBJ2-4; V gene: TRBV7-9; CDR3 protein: CASSHGTAKNIQYF; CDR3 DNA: TGTGCCAGCAGCCATGGGACAGCCAAAAACATTCAGTACTTC
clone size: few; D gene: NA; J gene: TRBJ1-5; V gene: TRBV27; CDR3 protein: CASSLAGSQQPQHF; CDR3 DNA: TGTGCCAGCAGTTTAGCAGGATCTCAACAGCCCCAGCATTTT
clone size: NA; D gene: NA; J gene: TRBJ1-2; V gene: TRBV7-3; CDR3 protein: CASSLTPRGDGYTF; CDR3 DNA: TGTGCCAGCAGCTTAACGCCCCGGGGGGATGGCTACACCTTC
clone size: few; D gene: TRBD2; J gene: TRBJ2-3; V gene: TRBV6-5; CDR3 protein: CASISLAGSTDTQYF; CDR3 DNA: TGTGCCAGCATTTCACTAGCGGGAAGCACAGATACGCAGTATTTT
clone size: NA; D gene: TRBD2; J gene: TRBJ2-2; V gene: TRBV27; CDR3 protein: CASSLWLAGGTGELFF; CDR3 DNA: TGTGCCAGCAGTTTATGGCTAGCGGGGGGCACCGGGGAGCTGTTTTTT
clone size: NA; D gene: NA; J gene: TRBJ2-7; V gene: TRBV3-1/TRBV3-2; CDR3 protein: CASSHQNDEQYF; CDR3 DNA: TGTGCCAGCAGCCACCAAAACGACGAGCAGTACTTC
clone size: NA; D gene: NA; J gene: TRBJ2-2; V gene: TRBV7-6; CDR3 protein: CASSLGQRTNTGELFF; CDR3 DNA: TGTGCCAGCAGCTTAGGTCAACGGACTAACACCGGGGAGCTGTTTTTT
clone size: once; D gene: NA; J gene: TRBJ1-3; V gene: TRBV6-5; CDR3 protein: CASRSQGNGPIYF; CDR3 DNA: TGTGCCAGCAGGTCACAGGGAAACGGACCCATATATTTT
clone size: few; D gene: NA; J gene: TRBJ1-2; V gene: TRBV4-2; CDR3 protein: CASSQAQSGQNYGYTF; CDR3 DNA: TGTGCCAGCAGCCAAGCACAGTCAGGACAGAACTATGGCTACACCTTC
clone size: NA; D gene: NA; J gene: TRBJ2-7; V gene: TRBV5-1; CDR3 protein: CASTIGDISYEQYF; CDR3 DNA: TGCGCCAGCACCATCGGGGACATCTCCTACGAGCAGTACTTC
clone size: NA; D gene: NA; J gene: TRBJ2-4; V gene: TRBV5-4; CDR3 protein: CASSTGRNIQYF; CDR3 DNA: TGTGCCAGCAGCACGGGGCGGAACATTCAGTACTTC
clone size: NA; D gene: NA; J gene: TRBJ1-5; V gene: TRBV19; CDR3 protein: CASLSAGAYSNQPQHF; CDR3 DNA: TGTGCCAGCCTCTCGGCAGGCGCGTATAGCAATCAGCCCCAGCATTTT
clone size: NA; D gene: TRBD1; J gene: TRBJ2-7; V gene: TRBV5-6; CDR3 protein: CASSFRTGGEQYF; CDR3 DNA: TGTGCCAGCAGCTTCCGGACAGGGGGCGAGCAGTACTTC
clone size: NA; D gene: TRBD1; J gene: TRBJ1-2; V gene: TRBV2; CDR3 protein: CASSRGWTGPGGYGYTF; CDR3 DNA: TGTGCCAGCAGTCGAGGGTGGACAGGGCCAGGGGGCTATGGCTACACCTTC
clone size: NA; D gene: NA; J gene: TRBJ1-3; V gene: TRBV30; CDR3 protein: CAWGLGVSGNTIYF; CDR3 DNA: TGTGCCTGGGGCCTAGGGGTCTCTGGAAACACCATATATTTT
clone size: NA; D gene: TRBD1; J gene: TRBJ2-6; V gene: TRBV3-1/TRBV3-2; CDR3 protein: CASSLWDRVVSGANVLTF; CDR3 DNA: TGTGCCAGCAGCCTTTGGGACAGGGTCGTTTCTGGGGCCAACGTCCTGACTTTC
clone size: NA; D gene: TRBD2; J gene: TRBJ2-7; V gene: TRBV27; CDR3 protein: CASSLGSGDYEQYF; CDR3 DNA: TGTGCCAGCAGTTTAGGTAGCGGGGATTACGAGCAGTACTTC
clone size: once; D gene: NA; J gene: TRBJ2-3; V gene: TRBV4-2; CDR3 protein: CASSHLGQIGDTQYF; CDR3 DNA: TGTGCCAGCAGCCACCTGGGCCAAATTGGGGATACGCAGTATTTT
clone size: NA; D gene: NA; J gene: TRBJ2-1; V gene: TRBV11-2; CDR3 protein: CASSLGRYNEQFF; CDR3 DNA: TGTGCCAGCAGCTTAGGACGGTACAATGAGCAGTTCTTC
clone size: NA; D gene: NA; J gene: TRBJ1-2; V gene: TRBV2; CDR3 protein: CASSPGPYGYTF; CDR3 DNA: TGTGCCAGCAGTCCGGGTCCCTATGGCTACACCTTC
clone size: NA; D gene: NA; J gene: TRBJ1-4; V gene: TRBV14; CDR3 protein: CASSRHLSRELFF; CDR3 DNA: TGTGCCAGCAGCCGACACCTCTCGAGGGAACTGTTTTTT
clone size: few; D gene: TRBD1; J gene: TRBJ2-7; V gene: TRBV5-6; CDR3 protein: CASSLGPGQGSYEQYF; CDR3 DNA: TGTGCCAGCAGCTTGGGTCCGGGACAGGGTTCCTACGAGCAGTACTTC
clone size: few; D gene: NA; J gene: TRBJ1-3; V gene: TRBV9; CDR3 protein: CASSVEYSRNTIYF; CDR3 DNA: TGTGCCAGCAGCGTAGAGTACAGTCGAAACACCATATATTTT
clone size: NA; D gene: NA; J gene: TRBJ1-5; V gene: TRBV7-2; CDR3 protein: CASSLATGINNQPQHF; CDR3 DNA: TGTGCCAGCAGCTTAGCTACGGGAATCAACAATCAGCCCCAGCATTTT
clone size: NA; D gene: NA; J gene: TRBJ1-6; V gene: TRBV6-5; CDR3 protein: CASSYRRGPINSPLHF; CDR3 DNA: TGTGCCAGCAGTTACCGCCGGGGCCCGATCAATTCACCCCTCCACTTT
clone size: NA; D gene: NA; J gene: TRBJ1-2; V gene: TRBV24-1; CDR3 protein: CATSDPDIGGDYYGYTF; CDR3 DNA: TGTGCCACCAGTGATCCCGACATTGGGGGCGACTACTATGGCTACACCTTC
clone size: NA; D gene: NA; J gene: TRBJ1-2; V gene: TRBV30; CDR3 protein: CAWRLLDSNDGYTF; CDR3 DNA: TGTGCCTGGAGGCTCCTAGACAGTAATGATGGCTACACCTTC
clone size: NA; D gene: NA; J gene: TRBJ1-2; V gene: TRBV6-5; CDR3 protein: CASSYLDRELDGYTF; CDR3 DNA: TGTGCCAGCAGTTACCTGGACAGAGAACTAGATGGCTACACCTTC
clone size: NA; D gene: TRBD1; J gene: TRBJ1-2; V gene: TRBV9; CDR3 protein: CASSPGTGFGYTF; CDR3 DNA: TGTGCCAGCAGCCCCGGGACAGGGTTTGGCTACACCTTC
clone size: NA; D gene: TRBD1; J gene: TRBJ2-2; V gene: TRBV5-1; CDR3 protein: CASSLRDSSFAGELFF; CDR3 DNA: TGCGCCAGCAGCTTACGGGACAGCTCCTTCGCCGGGGAGCTGTTTTTT
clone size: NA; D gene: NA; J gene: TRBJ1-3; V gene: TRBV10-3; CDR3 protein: CAINSQGTGNTIYF; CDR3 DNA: TGTGCCATCAATTCACAGGGAACTGGAAACACCATATATTTT
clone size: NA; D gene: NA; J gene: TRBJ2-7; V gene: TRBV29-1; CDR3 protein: CSVDQVGEQYF; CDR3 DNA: TGCAGCGTTGACCAGGTTGGCGAGCAGTACTTC
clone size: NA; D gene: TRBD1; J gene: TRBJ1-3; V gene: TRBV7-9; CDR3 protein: CASSGGTAGNTIYF; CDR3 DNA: TGTGCCAGCAGCGGCGGGACAGCTGGAAACACCATATATTTT
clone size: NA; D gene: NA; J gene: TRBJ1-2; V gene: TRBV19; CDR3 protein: CASFNRQHYGYTF; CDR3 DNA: TGTGCCAGTTTTAACAGACAGCACTATGGCTACACCTTC
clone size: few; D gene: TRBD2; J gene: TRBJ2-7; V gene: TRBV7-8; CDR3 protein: CASSHGIAGVYEQYF; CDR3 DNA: TGTGCCAGCAGCCATGGCATAGCGGGAGTGTACGAGCAGTACTTC
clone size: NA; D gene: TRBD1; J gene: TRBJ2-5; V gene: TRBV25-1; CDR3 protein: CASSPPGQVQETQYF; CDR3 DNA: TGTGCCAGCAGTCCCCCGGGACAGGTCCAAGAGACCCAGTACTTC
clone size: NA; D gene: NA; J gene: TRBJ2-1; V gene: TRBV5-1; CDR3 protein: CASSWGLAYNEQFF; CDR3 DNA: TGCGCCAGCAGCTGGGGCCTAGCCTACAATGAGCAGTTCTTC
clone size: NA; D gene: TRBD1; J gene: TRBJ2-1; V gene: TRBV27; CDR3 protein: CASSPDRGRTEQFF; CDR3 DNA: TGTGCCAGCAGTCCGGACAGGGGGCGAACTGAGCAGTTCTTC
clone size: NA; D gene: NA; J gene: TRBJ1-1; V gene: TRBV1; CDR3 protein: CTSSQVRGLNTEAFF; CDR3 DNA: TGCACCAGCAGCCAGGTGCGGGGTTTGAACACTGAAGCTTTCTTT